The following is a TCR beta chain sequence with its context. These data come from a study of tissue T cells after allogeneic stem cell transplantation. The CDR3 length is 20 residues. The V gene end was trimmed by 0 bases and the J gene end by 0 bases; junction bases not matched to a gene: 11. Germline values: CDR1 LGHNA, CDR2 YNFKEQ. TCRdb's copy holds only in-frame clones and misses some; the assay was immunoSEQ multiplex PCR. Seen here are 20,000 to 25,000 clones, around 67% observed once, and the top ten hold less than 10%. The sample here was tissue from the ileum, taken at autopsy. This TCR was sampled from a female donor aged 60 or older with lung cancer. This rearrangement joins TRBV4-2 to TRBJ2-3; 11 bases are a match to TRBD2. The CDR3 region is CASSQEAGLAAIGSTDTQYF. As DNA, the CDR3 is TGTGCCAGCAGCCAAGAGGCGGGACTAGCGGCGATCGGAAGCACAGATACGCAGTATTTT.